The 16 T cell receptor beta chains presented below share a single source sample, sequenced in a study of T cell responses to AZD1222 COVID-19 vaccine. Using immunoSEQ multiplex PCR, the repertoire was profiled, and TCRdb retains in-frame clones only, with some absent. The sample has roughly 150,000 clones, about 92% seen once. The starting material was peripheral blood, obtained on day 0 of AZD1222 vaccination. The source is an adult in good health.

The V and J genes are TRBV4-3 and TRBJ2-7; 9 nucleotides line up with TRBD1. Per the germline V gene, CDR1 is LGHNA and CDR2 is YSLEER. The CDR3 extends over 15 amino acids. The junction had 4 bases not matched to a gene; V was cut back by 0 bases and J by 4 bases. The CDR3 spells CASSQDRQGGYEQYF. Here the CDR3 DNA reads TGCGCCAGCAGCCAAGATCGACAGGGGGGTTACGAGCAGTACTTC.

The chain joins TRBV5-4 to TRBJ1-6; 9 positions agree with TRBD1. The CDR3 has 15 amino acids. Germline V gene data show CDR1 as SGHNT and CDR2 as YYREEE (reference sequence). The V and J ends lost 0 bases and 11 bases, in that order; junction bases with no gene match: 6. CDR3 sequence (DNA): TGTGCCAGCAGCTTGGCCGGGACAGGGCCCCCACCCCTCCACTTT. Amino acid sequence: CASSLAGTGPPPLHF.

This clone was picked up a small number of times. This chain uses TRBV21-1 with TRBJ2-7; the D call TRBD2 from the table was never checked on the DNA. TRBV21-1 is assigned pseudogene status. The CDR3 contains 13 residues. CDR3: CASIPGGGTEQYF. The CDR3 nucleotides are TGTGCCAGCATTCCCGGAGGAGGGACCGAGCAGTACTTC.

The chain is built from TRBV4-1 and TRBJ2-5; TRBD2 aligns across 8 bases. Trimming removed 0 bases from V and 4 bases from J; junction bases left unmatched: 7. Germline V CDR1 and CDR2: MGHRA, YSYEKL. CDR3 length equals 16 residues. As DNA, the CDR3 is TGCGCCAGCAGCCAAGATTCCTCCCTAGCGGGAGAGACCCAGTACTTC. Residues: CASSQDSSLAGETQYF.

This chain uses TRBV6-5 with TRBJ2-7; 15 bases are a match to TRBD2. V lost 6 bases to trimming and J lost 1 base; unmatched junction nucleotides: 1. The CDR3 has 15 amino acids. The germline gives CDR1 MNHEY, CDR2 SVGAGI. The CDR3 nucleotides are TGTGCCAGCAGAGGACTAGCGGGGGGGTCCTACGAGCAGTACTTC. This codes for CASRGLAGGSYEQYF.

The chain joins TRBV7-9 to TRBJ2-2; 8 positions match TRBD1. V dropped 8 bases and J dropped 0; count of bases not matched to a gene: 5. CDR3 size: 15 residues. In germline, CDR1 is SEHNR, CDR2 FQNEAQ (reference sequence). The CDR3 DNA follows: TGTGCCAGCCCCGGACAGGGAGCGAACACCGGGGAGCTGTTTTTT. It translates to CASPGQGANTGELFF.

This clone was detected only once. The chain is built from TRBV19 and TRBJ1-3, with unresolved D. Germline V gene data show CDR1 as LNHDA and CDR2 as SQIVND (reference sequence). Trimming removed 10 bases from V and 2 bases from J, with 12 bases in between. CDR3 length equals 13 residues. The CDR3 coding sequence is TGTGCCACGGCTGAGAGAGCTGGAAACACCATATATTTT. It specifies CATAERAGNTIYF.

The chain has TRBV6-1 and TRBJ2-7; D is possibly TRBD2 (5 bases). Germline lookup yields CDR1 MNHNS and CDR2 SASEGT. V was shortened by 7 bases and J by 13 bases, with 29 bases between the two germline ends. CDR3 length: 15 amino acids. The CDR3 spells CASMQGGSHNEQYYF. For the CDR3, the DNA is TGTGCCAGCATGCAAGGAGGCTCCCATAACGAGCAGTACTACTTC.

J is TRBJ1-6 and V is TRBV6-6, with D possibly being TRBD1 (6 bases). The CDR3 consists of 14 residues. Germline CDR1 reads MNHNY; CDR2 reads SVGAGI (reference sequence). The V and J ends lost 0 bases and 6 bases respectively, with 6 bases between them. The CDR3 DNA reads TGTGCCAGCAGTTACTCCAGGGGTAATTCACCCCTCCACTTT. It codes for CASSYSRGNSPLHF.

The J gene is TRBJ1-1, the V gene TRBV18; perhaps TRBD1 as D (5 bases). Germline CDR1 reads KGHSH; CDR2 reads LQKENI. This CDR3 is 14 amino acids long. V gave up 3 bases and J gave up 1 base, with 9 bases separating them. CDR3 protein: CASSPGLSNTEAFF. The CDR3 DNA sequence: TGTGCCAGCTCACCGGGACTTTCGAACACTGAAGCTTTCTTT. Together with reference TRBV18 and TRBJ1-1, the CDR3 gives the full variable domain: NAGVMQNPRHLVRRRGQEARLRCSPMKGHSHVYWYRQLPEEGLKFMVYLQKENIIDESGMPKERFSAEFPKEGPSILRIQQVVRGDSAAYFCASSPGLSNTEAFFGQGTRLTVV.

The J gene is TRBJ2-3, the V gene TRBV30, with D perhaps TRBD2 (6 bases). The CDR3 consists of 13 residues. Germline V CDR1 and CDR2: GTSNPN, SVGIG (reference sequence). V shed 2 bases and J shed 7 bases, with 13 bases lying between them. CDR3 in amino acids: CAWSPSTSNTQYF. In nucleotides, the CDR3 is TGTGCCTGGAGTCCCTCGACTAGTAATACGCAGTATTTT.

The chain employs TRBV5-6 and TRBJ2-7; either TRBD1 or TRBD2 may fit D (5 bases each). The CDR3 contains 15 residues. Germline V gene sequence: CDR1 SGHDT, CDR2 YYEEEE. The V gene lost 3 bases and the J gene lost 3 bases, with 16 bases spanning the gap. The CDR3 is CASSWRTRRYYEQYF. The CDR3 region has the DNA TGTGCCAGCAGCTGGAGGACAAGAAGATACTACGAGCAGTACTTC.

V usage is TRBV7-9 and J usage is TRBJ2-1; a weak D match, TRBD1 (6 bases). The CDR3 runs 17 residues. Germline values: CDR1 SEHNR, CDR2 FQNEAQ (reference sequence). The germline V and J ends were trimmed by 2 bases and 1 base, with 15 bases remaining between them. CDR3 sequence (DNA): TGTGCCAGCAGCTTAACCGCTAGTACAGGGTCCTACAATGAGCAGTTCTTC. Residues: CASSLTASTGSYNEQFF.

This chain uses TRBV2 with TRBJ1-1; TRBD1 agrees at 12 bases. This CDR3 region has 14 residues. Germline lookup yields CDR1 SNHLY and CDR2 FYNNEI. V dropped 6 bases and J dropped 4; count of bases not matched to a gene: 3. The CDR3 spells CASRGTGGFTEAFF. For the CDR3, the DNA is TGTGCCAGCAGGGGGACAGGGGGCTTCACTGAAGCTTTCTTT.

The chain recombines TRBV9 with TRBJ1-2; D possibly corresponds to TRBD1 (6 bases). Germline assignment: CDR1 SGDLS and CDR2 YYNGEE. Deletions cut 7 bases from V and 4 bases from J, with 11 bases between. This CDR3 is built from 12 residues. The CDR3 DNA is TGTGCCAGCTACTCAGGGGCCTATGGCTACACCTTC. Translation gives CASYSGAYGYTF.

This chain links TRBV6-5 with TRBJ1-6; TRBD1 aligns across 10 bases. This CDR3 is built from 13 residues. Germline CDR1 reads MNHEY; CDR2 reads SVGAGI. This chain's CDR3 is CGTGGNYNSPLHF. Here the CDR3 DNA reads TGTGGGACAGGGGGAAACTATAATTCACCCCTCCACTTT.